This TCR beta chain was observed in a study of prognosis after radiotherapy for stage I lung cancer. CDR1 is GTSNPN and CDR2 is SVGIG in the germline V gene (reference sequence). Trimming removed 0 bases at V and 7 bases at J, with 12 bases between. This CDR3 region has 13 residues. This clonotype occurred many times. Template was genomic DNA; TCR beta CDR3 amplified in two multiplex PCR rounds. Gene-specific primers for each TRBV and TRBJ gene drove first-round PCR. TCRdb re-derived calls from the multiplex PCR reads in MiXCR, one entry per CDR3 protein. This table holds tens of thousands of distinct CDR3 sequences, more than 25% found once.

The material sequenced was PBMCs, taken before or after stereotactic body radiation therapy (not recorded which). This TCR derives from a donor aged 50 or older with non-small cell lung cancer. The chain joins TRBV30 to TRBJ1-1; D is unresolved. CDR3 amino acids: CAWSVATGGEAFF. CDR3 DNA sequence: TGTGCCTGGAGTGTAGCCACGGGAGGTGAAGCTTTCTTT.